This record covers a single T cell receptor (beta chain). This specimen comes from a study of cytomegalovirus exposure and HLA in healthy donors. The CDR3 runs to 14 residues. The V gene end was trimmed by 4 bases and the J gene end by 5 bases; junction bases not matched to a gene: 5. Germline V lookup: CDR1 SGHRS, CDR2 YFSETQ. Assay used: immunoSEQ multiplex PCR; TCRdb lists only in-frame clones, some missing. The data show 150,000 to 200,000 clones, with about 90% seen just once and 4% to 5% held by the top ten. Sequencing was carried out using PBMCs. This TCR was recovered from a man in his late teens or twenties in good health and CMV-seropositive. The rearrangement joins TRBV5-1 to TRBJ1-1; 10 bases fit TRBD1. The CDR3: CASSRGQGYTEAFF. The DNA for the CDR3 is TGCGCCAGCAGCAGGGGACAGGGGTATACTGAAGCTTTCTTT. The entire variable domain, with the rest obtained from reference TRBV5-1 and TRBJ1-1, is as follows: KAGVTQTPRYLIKTRGQQVTLSCSPISGHRSVSWYQQTPGQGLQFLFEYFSETQRNKGNFPGRFSGRQFSNSRSEMNVSTLELGDSALYLCASSRGQGYTEAFFGQGTRLTVV.